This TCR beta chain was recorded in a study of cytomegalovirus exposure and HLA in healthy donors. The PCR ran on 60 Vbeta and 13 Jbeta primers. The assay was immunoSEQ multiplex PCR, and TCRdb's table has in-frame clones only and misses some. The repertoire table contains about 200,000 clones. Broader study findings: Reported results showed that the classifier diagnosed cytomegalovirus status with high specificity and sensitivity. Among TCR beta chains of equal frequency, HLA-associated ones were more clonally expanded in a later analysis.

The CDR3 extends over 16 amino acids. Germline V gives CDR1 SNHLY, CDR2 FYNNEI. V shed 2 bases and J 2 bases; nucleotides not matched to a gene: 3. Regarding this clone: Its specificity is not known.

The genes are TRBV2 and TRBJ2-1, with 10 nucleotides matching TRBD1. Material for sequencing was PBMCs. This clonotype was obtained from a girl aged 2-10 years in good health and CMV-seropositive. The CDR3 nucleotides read TGTGCCAGCAGTGAACGAGGGACAGGGGCCTACAATGAGCAGTTCTTC. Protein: CASSERGTGAYNEQFF.